The clone carrying this T cell receptor beta chain was detected many times. As yet, its antigen is unknown. This specimen belongs to a study of regulatory T cells in long-lasting Graves disease. Regarding the study as a whole: Favored usage of TRBV28, TRBJ1-2 and TRBJ2-5 was recorded in persistent disease.

CDR1 is DFQATT, CDR2 SNEGSKA, per germline (reference sequence). The CDR3 runs to 16 residues. The V and J ends lost 3 bases and 0 bases, in that order; junction bases with no gene match: 3. Time point reported: newly diagnosed GD, antithyroid drugs for less than 3 months. The TCR library used RNA extracted from PBMCs. Collection of peripheral blood (nine milliliters) was done using EDTA tubes. Building the TCR beta libraries relied on iRepertoire HTBI primers, and CDR3 regions underwent Arm-PCR. TCRdb called the multiplex PCR reads again in MiXCR, with one record for every CDR3 protein. This repertoire shows 530,000 or so distinct CDR3 sequences, roughly 14% found once; its top ten account for over 7.5%. The same specimen was also included in a second study, on T cells in Graves' hyperthyroidism and ophthalmopathy. This second study notes: Within blood appeared most thyroid clonotypes that had expanded above 0.001. A median 6.5 months before onset, the model predicted ophthalmopathy.

Sequences were derived from peripheral blood mononuclear cells (PBMCs), sampled at new diagnosis, from a patient treated with antithyroid drugs. The chain recombines TRBV20-1 with TRBJ2-7; the match to TRBD2 covers 15 bases. The clonotype comes from a man aged 25 to 40 with Graves disease. CDR3 nucleotide sequence: TGCAGTGCTAGGGGGACTAGCGGGAGGATCTCCTACGAGCAGTACTTC. Encoded protein: CSARGTSGRISYEQYF.